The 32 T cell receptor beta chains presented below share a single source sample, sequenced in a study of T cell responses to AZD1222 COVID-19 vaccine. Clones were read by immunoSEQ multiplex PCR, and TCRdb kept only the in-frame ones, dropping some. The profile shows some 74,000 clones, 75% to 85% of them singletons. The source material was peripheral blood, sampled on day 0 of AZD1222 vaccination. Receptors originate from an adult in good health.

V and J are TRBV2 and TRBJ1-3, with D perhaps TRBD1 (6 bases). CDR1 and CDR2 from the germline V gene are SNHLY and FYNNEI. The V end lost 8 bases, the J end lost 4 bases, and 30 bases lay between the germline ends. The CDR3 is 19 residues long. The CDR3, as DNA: TGTGCCAGCGCCTTCGAAGGGACATCTTCAAACCCCTTCGGAAACACCATATATTTT. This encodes CASAFEGTSSNPFGNTIYF. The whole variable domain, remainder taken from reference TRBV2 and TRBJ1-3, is EPEVTQTPSHQVTQMGQEVILRCVPISNHLYFYWYRQILGQKVEFLVSFYNNEISEKSEIFDDQFSVERPDGSNFTLKIRSTKLEDSAMYFCASAFEGTSSNPFGNTIYFGEGSWLTVV.

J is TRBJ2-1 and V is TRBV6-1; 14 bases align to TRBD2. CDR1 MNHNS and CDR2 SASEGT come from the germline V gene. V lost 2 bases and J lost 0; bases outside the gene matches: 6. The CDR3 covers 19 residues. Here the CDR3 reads CASSEWGLAGASSYNEQFF. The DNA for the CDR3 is TGTGCCAGCAGTGAATGGGGACTAGCGGGAGCGAGCTCCTACAATGAGCAGTTCTTC.

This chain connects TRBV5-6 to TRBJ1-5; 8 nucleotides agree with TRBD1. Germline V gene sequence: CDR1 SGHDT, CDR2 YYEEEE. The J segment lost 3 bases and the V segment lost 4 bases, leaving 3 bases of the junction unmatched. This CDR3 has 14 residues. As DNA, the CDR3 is TGTGCCAGCAGCATACAGGGGGTCAATCAGCCCCAGCATTTT. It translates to CASSIQGVNQPQHF. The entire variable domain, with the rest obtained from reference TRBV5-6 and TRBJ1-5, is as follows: DAGVTQSPTHLIKTRGQQVTLRCSPKSGHDTVSWYQQALGQGPQFIFQYYEEEERQRGNFPDRFSGHQFPNYSSELNVNALLLGDSALYLCASSIQGVNQPQHFGDGTRLSIL.

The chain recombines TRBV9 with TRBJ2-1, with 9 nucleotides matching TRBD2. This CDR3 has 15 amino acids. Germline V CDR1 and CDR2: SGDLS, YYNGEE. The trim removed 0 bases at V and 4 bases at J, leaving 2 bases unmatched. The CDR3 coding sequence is TGTGCCAGCAGCGTAGCTAGCGGGGCATACAATGAGCAGTTCTTC. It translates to CASSVASGAYNEQFF.

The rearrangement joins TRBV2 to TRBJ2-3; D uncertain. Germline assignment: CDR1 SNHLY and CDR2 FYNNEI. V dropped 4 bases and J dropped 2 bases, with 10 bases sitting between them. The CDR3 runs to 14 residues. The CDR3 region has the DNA TGTGCCAGCAGTGGTCTGGGTAACACAGATACGCAGTATTTT. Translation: CASSGLGNTDTQYF.

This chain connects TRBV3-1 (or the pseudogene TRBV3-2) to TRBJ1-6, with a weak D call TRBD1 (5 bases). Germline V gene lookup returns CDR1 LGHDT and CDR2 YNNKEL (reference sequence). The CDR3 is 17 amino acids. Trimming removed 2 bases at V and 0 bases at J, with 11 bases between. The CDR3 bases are TGTGCCAGCAGCCAATCGACAGAGAGCTCCTATAATTCACCCCTCCACTTT. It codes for CASSQSTESSYNSPLHF.

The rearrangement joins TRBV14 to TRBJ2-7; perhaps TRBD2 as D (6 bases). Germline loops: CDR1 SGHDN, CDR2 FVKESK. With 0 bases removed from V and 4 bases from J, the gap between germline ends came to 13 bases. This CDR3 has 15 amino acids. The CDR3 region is CASSQDWGDPYEQYF. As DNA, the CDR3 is TGTGCCAGCAGCCAAGATTGGGGGGACCCATACGAGCAGTACTTC.

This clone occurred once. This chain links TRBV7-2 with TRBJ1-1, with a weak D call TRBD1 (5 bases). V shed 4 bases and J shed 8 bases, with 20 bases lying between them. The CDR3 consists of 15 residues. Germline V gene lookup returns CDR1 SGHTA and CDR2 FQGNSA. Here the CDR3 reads CASSSPTGTKREAFF. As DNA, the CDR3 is TGTGCCAGCAGCTCACCTACCGGGACGAAAAGGGAAGCTTTCTTT.

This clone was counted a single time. CDR3 sequence: CASSATDRTTDTQYF. The DNA of the CDR3 is TGTGCCAGCAGTGCCACGGACAGGACTACAGATACGCAGTATTTT. V gene TRBV6-2 or TRBV6-3 combines with J gene TRBJ2-3, with 7 bases matching TRBD1. Germline CDR1 and CDR2: MNHEY and SVGEGT. Unmatched junction bases numbered 8, after V lost 5 bases and J lost 3 bases. The CDR3 length is 15 residues.

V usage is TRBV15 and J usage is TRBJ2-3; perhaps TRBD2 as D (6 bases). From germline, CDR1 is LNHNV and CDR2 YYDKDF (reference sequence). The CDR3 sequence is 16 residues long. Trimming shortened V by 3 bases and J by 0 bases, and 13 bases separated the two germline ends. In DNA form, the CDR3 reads TGTGCCACCAGCAGGGGGATGAGCGGGAGCACAGATACGCAGTATTTT. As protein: CATSRGMSGSTDTQYF.

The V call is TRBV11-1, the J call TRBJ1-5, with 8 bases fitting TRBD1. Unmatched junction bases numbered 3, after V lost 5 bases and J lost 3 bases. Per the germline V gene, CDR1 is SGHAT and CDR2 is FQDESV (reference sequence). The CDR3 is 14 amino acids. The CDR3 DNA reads TGTGCCAGCAGCCCAGGGGGCCCCAATCAGCCCCAGCATTTT. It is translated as CASSPGGPNQPQHF. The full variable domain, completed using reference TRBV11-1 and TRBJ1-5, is EAEVAQSPRYKITEKSQAVAFWCDPISGHATLYWYRQILGQGPELLVQFQDESVVDDSQLPKDRFSAERLKGVDSTLKIQPAELGDSAMYLCASSPGGPNQPQHFGDGTRLSIL.

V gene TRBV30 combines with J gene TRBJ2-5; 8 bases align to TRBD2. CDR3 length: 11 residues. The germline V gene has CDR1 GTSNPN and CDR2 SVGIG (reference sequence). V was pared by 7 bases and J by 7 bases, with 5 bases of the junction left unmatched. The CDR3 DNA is TGTGCCTCGGGGGGGGTGAGGACCCAGTACTTC. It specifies CASGGVRTQYF. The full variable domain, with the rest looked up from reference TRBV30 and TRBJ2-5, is SQTIHQWPATLVQPVGSPLSLECTVEGTSNPNLYWYRQAAGRGLQLLFYSVGIGQISSEVPQNLSASRPQDRQFILSSKKLLLSDSGFYLCASGGVRTQYFGPGTRLLVL.

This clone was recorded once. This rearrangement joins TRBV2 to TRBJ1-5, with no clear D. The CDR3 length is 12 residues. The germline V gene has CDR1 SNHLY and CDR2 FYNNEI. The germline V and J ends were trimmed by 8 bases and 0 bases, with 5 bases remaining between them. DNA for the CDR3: TGTGCCAGCCGGTATAGCAATCAGCCCCAGCATTTT. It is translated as CASRYSNQPQHF.

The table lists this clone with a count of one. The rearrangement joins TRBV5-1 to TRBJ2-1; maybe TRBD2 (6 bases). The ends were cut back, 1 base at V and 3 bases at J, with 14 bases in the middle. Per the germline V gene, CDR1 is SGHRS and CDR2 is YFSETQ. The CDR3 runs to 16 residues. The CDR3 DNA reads TGCGCCAGCAGCTTGAATGGAGGGGCGAACTACAATGAGCAGTTCTTC. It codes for CASSLNGGANYNEQFF.

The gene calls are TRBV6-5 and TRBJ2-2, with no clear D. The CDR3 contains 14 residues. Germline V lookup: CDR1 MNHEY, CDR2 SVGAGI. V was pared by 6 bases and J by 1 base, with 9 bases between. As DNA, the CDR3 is TGTGCCAGCAGCCGCATTCTGAACACCGGGGAGCTGTTTTTT. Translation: CASSRILNTGELFF.

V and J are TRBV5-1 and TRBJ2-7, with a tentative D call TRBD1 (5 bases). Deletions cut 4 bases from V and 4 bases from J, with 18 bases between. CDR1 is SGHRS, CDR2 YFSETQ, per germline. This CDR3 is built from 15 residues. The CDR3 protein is CASSPGVGLVYEQYF. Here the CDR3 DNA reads TGCGCCAGCAGCCCAGGCGTGGGGCTCGTTTACGAGCAGTACTTC.

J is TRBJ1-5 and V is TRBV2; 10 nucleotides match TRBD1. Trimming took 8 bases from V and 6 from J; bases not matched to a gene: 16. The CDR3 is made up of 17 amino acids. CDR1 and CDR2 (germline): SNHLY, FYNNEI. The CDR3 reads CASQGQGNSKGSQPQHF. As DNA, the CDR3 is TGTGCCAGCCAGGGACAGGGGAATTCTAAGGGCAGTCAGCCCCAGCATTTT.

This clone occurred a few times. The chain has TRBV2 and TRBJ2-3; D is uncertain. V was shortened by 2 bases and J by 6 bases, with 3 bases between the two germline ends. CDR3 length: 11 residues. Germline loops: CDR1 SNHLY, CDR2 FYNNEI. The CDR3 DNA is TGTGCCAGCAGTGAATCGGATACGCAGTATTTT. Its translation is CASSESDTQYF.

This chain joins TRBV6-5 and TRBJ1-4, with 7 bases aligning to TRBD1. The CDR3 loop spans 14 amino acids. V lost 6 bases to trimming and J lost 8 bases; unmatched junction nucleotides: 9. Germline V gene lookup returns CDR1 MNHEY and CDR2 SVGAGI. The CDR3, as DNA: TGTGCCAGCAGCGGAACAGGGGCCCGGGAAAAACTGTTTTTT. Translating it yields CASSGTGAREKLFF.

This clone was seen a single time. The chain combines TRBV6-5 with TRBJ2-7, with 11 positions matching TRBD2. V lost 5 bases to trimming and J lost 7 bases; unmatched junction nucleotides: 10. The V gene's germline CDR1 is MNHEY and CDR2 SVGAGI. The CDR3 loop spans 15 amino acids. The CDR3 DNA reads TGTGCCAGCAGTCTCCAGACTAGCGGGAATGCTGAGCAGTACTTC. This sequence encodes CASSLQTSGNAEQYF.

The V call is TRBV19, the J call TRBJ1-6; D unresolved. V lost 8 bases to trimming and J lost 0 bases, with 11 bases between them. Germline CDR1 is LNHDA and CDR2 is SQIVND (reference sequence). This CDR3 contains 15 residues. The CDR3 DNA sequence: TGTGCCAGTTCTGGAGGCGGCTCCTATAATTCACCCCTCCACTTT. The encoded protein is CASSGGGSYNSPLHF. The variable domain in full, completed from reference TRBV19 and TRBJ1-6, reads DGGITQSPKYLFRKEGQNVTLSCEQNLNHDAMYWYRQDPGQGLRLIYYSQIVNDFQKGDIAEGYSVSREKKESFPLTVTSAQKNPTAFYLCASSGGGSYNSPLHFGNGTRLTVT.

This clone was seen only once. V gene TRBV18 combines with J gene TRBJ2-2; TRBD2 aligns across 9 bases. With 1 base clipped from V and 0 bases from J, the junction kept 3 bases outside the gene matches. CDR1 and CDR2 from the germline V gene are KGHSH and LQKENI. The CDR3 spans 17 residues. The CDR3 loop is CASSPLLAGANTGELFF. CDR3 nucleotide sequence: TGTGCCAGCTCACCACTCTTAGCGGGGGCGAACACCGGGGAGCTGTTTTTT.

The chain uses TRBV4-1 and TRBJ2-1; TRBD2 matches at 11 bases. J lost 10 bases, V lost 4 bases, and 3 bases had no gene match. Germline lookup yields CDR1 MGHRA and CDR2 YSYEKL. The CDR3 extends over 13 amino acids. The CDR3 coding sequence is TGCGCCAGCAGCCCGGGACTAGCGGACGAGCAGTTCTTC. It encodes CASSPGLADEQFF.

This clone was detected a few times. CDR3 protein: CASSLAHRTGGSYNSPLHF. The CDR3 bases are TGTGCCAGCAGCTTAGCTCATCGGACAGGGGGCTCCTATAATTCACCCCTCCACTTT. The rearrangement joins TRBV7-9 to TRBJ1-6; the match to TRBD1 covers 10 bases. With 0 bases clipped from V and 0 bases from J, the junction kept 5 bases outside the gene matches. Looked up from germline, CDR1 is SEHNR and CDR2 is FQNEAQ (reference sequence). The CDR3 covers 19 residues.

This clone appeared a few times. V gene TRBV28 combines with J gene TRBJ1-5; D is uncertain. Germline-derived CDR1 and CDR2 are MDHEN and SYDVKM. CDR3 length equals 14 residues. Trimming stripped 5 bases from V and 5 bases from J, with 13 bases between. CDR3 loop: CASSPMDGYQPQHF. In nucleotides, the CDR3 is TGTGCCAGCAGTCCAATGGACGGATATCAGCCCCAGCATTTT.

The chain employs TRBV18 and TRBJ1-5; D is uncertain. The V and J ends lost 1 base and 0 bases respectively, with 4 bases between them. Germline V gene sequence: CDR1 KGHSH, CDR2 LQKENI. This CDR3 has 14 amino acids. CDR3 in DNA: TGTGCCAGCTCACCACAGAATAGCAATCAGCCCCAGCATTTT. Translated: CASSPQNSNQPQHF.

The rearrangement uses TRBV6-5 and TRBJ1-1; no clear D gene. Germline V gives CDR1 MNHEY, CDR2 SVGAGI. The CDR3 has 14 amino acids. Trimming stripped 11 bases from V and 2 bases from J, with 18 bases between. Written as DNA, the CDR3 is TGTGCCCACAAACCGCCGGGCTTAAACACTGAAGCTTTCTTT. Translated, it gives CAHKPPGLNTEAFF.

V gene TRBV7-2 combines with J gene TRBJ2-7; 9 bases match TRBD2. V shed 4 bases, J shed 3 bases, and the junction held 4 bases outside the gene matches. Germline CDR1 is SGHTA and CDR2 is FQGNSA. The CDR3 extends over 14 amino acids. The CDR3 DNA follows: TGTGCCAGCAGCTCTTATAGCGGGAGCTACGAGCAGTACTTC. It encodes CASSSYSGSYEQYF.

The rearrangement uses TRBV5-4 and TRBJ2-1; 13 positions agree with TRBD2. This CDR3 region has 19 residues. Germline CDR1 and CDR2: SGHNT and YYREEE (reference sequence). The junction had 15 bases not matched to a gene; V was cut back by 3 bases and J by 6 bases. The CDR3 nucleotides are TGTGCCAGCAGCTCACCACTAGCGGGAGGGTCTCGGAAGAGCAATGAGCAGTTCTTC. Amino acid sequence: CASSSPLAGGSRKSNEQFF.

CDR3 DNA: TGTGCCAGCAGTAACAGGGTGCCCTACGAGCAGTACTTC. Amino acid sequence: CASSNRVPYEQYF. The gene calls are TRBV6-5 and TRBJ2-7; maybe TRBD1 (6 bases). Trimming shortened V by 5 bases and J by 2 bases, and 10 bases separated the two germline ends. The CDR3 spans 13 residues. The germline gives CDR1 MNHEY, CDR2 SVGAGI.

CDR3 DNA sequence: TGTGCCTGGAGTGAGACTTCAGACTATGGCTACACCTTC. As protein: CAWSETSDYGYTF. The chain employs TRBV30 and TRBJ1-2, with D hard to call. Germline V gene sequence: CDR1 GTSNPN, CDR2 SVGIG (reference sequence). This CDR3 contains 13 residues. V was clipped by 1 base and J by 3 bases, with 9 bases between them.

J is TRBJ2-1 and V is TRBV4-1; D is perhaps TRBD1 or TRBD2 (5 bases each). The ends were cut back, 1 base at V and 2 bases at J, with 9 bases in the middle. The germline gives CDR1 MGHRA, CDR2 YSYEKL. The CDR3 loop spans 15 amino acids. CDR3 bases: TGCGCCAGCAGCCAAGGGGACGGCGCCTACAATGAGCAGTTCTTC. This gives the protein CASSQGDGAYNEQFF.